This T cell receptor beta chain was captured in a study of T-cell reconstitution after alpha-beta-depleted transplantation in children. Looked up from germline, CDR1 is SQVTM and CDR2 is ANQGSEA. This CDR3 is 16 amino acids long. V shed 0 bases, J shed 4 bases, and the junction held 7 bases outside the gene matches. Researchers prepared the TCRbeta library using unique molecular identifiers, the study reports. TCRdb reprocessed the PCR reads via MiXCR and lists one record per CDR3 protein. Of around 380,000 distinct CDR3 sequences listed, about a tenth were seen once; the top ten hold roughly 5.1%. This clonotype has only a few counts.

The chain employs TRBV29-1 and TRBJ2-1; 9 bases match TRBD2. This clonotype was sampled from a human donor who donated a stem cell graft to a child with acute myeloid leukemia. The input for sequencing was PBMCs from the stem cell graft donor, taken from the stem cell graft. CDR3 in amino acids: CSVEDLLAGKYNEQFF. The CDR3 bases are TGCAGCGTTGAAGATCTTCTAGCGGGGAAATACAATGAGCAGTTCTTC.